These 2 T cell receptor beta chains originate from one sample sequenced in a study of T cell repertoires in ileal Crohn's disease. Assay: immunoSEQ multiplex PCR; the TCRdb copy retains only in-frame clones and omits some. The sample has under 35,000 clones, around four fifths seen once; the top ten hold roughly 19%. The source material was ileal tissue. The receptors here all came from an adult with Crohn's disease.

This clone is a singleton in its sample. The chain is built from TRBV30 and TRBJ2-3, with unresolved D. This CDR3 spans 14 amino acids. Trimming cost V 0 bases and J 3 bases, with 10 bases left between them. Germline CDR1 reads GTSNPN; CDR2 reads SVGIG (reference sequence). CDR3 region: CAWSVRVGTDTQYF. In DNA form, the CDR3 reads TGTGCCTGGAGTGTACGAGTCGGGACAGATACGCAGTATTTT.

This clone has a single count. In DNA, the CDR3 is TGCGCCAGCAGCTTGGTATCAGGGGATACCGGGGAGCTGTTTTTT. Amino acids: CASSLVSGDTGELFF. The genes are TRBV5-1 and TRBJ2-2; weak D call: TRBD1 (6 bases). V dropped 0 bases and J dropped 5 bases, with 11 bases sitting between them. From germline, CDR1 is SGHRS and CDR2 YFSETQ. The CDR3 runs 15 residues.